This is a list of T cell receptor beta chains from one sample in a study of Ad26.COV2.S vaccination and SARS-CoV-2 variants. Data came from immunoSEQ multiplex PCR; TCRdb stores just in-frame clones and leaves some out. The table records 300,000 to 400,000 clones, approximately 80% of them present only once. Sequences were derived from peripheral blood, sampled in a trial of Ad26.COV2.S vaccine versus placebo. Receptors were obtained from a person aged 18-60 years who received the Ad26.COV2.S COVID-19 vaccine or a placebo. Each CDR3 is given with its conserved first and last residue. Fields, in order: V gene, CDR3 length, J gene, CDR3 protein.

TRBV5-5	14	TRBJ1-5	CASSRTGGNQPQHF
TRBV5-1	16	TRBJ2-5	CASSLALGQAQETQYF
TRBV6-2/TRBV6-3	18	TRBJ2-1	CASSYVSGQGSSYNEQFF
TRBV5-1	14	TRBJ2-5	CASRDLAGRETQYF
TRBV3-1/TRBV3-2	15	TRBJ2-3	CASSQRTGRTDTQYF
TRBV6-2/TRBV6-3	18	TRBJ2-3	CASSTWGTSGSTRDTQYF
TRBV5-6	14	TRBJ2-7	CASSPFGGNYEQYF
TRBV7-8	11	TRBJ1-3	CASRRGNTIYF
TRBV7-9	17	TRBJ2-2	CASSDQGGQGDTGELFF
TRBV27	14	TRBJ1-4	CASSFLRGGEKLFF
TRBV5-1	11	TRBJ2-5	CASSLEETQYF
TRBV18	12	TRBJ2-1	CASSPGGNEQFF
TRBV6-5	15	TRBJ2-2	CASTKGTVETGELFF
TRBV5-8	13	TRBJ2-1	CASCAGLDREQFF
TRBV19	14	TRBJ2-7	CARNLGQSGYEQYF
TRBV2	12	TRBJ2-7	CASVGTAYEQYF
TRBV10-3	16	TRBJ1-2	CAISESFDRANYGYTF
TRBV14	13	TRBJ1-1	CASSQDGGTEAFF
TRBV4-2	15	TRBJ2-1	CASSLRGGLYNEQFF
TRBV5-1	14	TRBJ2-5	CASRRAEGQETQYF
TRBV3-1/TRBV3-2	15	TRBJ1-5	CASSLSMGGGQPQHF
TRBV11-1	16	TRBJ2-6	CASSFDRVTGANVLTF
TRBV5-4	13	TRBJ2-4	CASSYDRGDIQYF
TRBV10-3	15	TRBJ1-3	CAISESVVSGNTIYF
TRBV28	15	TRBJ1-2	CASSSEGRPYEGYTF
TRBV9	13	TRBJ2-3	CASSPRVADTQYF
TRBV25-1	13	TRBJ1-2	CASSVAGVYGYTF
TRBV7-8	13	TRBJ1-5	CASSLRVSGPQHF
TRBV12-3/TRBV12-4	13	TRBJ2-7	CASSAGVEYEQYF
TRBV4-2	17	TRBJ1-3	CASSQDLWAPSGNTIYF
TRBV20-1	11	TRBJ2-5	CSAGPRGTQYF
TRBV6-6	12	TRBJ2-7	CASSYSPYEQYF
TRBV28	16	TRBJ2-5	CASRTLGQGAQETQYF
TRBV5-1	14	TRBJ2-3	CASRLGPGLDTQYF
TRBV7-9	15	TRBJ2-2	CASSLGSKNTGELFF
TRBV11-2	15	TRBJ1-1	CASSLDYTGTTEAFF
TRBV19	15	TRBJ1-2	CASDISGQGYAGYTF